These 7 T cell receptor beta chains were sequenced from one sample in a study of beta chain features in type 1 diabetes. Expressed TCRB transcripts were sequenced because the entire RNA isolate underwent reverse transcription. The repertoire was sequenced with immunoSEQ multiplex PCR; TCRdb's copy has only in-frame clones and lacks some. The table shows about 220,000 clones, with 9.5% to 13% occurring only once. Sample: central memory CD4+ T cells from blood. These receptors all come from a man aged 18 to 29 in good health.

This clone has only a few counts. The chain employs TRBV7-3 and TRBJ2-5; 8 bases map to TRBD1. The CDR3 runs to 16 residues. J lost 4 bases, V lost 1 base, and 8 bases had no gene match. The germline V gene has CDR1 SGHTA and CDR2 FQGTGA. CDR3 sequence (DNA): TGTGCCAGCAGCTTAAGCGGACAGGGATTCTCAGAGACCCAGTACTTC. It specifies CASSLSGQGFSETQYF. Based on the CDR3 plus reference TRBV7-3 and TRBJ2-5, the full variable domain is GAGVSQTPSNKVTEKGKYVELRCDPISGHTALYWYRQSLGQGPEFLIYFQGTGAADDSGLPNDRFFAVRPEGSVSTLKIQRTERGDSAVYLCASSLSGQGFSETQYFGPGTRLLVL.

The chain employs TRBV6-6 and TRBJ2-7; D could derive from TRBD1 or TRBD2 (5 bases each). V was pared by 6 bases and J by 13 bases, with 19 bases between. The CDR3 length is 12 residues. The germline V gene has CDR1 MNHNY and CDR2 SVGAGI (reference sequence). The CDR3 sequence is CASSPVGTEPYF. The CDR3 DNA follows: TGTGCCAGCAGCCCCGTCGGGACGGAACCCTACTTC.

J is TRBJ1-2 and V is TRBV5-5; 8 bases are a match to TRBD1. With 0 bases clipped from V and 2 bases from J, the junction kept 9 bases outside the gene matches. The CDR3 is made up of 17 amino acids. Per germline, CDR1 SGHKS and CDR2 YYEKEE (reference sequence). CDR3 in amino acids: CASSLAGGVSPNYGYTF. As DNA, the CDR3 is TGTGCCAGCAGCTTGGCAGGGGGCGTAAGTCCGAACTATGGCTACACCTTC.

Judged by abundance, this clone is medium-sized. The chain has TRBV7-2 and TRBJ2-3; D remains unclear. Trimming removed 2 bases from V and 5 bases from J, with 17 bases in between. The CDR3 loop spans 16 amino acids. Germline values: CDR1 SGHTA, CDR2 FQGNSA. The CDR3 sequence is CASSLSSAHAGDTQYF. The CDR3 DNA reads TGTGCCAGCAGCTTATCGTCGGCACACGCAGGAGATACGCAGTATTTT.

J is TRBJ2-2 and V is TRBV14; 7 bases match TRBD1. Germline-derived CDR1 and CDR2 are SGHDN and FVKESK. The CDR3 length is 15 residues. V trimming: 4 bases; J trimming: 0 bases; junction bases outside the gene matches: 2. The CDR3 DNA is TGTGCCAGCAGCCGCGGACAGGCGAACACCGGGGAGCTGTTTTTT. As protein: CASSRGQANTGELFF.

This CDR3 reads CASSLMRDTRRSNQPQHF. CDR3 nucleotide sequence: TGTGCCAGCAGCTTAATGCGGGACACCAGACGGAGCAATCAGCCCCAGCATTTT. The chain joins TRBV7-2 to TRBJ1-5; D perhaps matches TRBD1 (6 bases). From germline, CDR1 is SGHTA and CDR2 FQGNSA. The CDR3 loop spans 18 amino acids. V lost 2 bases and J lost 1, with 18 bases in between. The whole variable domain, remainder taken from reference TRBV7-2 and TRBJ1-5, is GAGVSQSPSNKVTEKGKDVELRCDPISGHTALYWYRQSLGQGLEFLIYFQGNSAPDKSGLPSDRFSAERTGGSVSTLTIQRTQQEDSAVYLCASSLMRDTRRSNQPQHFGDGTRLSIL.

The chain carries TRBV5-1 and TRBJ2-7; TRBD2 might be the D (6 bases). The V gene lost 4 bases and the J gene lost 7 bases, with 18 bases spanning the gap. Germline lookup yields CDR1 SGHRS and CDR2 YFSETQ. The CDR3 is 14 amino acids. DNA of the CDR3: TGCGCCAGCAGCCCTCTGCCGACGGAGGGAGAGCAGTACTTC. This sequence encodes CASSPLPTEGEQYF.